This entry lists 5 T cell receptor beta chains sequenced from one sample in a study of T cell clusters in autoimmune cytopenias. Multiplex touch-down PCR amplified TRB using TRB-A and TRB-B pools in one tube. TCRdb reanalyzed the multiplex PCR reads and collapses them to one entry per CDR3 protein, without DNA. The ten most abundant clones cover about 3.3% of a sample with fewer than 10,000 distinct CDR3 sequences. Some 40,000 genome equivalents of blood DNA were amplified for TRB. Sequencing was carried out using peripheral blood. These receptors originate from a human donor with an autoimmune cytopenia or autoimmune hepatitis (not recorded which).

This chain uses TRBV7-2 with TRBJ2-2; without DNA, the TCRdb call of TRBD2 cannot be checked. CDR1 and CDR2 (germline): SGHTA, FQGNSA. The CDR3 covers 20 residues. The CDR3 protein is CASSLLRRASGRGSTGELFF.

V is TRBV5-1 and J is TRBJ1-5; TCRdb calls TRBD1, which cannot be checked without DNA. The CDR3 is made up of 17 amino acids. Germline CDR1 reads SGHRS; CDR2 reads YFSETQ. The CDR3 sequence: CASSKGAGGVGNQPQHF.

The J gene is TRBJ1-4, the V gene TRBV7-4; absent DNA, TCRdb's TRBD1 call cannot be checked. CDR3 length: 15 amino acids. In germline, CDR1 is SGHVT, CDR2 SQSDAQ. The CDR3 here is CASSLGLGGWEKLFF.

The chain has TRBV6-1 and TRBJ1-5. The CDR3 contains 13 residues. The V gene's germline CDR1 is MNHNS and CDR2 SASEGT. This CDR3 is CASSPNLRQPQHF.

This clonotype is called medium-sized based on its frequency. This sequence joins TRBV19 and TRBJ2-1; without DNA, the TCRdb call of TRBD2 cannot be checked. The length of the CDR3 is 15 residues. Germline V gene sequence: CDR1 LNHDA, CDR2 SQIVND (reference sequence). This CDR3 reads CASSIGLAGYYGQFF.